This TCR beta chain was profiled in a study of blood T cell repertoires in COVID-19. This CDR3 has 14 amino acids. The germline V gene has CDR1 SGHAT and CDR2 FQNNGV. V lost 1 base and J lost 8, with 14 bases in between. Assay used: immunoSEQ multiplex PCR; TCRdb lists only in-frame clones, some missing. This sample carries about 90,000 clones, about 80% of them seen once, and the ten largest clones take 7%. The sample taken for sequencing was peripheral blood. This chain uses TRBV11-2 with TRBJ1-2, with D possibly matching TRBD1 (5 bases). This receptor was obtained from a man aged 65 to 79 with acute or convalescent COVID-19. The CDR3: CASSLGQGTYGYTF. The CDR3 region has the DNA TGTGCCAGCAGCTTAGGGCAGGGAACATACGGCTACACCTTC.